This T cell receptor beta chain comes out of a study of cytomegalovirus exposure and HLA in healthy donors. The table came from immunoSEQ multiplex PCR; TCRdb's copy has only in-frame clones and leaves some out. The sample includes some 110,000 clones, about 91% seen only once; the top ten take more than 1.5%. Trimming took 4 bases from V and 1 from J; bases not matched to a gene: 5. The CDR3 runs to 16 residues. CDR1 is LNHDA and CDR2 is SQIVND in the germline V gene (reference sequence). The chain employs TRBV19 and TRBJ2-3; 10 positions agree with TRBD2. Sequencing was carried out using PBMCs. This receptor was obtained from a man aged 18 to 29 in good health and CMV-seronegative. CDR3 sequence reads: CASSKPGTSGTDTQYF. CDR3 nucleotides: TGTGCCAGTAGTAAGCCCGGGACTAGCGGCACAGATACGCAGTATTTT.